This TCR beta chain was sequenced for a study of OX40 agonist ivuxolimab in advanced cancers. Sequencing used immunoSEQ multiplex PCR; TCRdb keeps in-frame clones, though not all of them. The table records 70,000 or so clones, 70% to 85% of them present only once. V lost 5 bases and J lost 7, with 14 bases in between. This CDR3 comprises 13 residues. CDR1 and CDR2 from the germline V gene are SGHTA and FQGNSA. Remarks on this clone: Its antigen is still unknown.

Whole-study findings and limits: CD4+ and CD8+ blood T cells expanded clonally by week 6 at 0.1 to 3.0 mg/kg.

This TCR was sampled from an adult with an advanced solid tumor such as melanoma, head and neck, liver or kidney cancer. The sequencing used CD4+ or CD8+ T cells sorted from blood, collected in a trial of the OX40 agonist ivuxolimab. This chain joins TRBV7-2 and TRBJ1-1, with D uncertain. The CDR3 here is CASSPSPDREAFF. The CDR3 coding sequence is TGTGCCAGCAGCCCCAGCCCGGATCGTGAAGCTTTCTTT.